This TCR beta chain was sequenced in a study of cytomegalovirus exposure and HLA in healthy donors (TCRdb year 2017). About the full investigation: An earlier analysis of approximately 640 of the donors reported roughly 300 Gb of sequence data and some 120 million unique TCR beta sequences from approximately 180 million T cells. An early release that covered 500 to 800 HLA-typed donors contained approximately 300 gigabases of sequencing data and 85 million to 100 million unique TCR sequences. The genetic ancestry cluster associated with self-reported Caucasian donors included 81% of the roughly 400 genotyped donors. The aim of the study was to test whether cataloging public T cell receptors could identify signatures of past pathogen exposure. Using immunosequencing, the study profiled T cell repertoires from about 650 subjects and related those repertoires to cytomegalovirus serostatus. A separate validation cohort of some 130 different subjects was used in addition to the roughly 720-subject first cohort. To predict cytomegalovirus infection status, the study combined high-throughput TCR immunosequencing, statistical association of individual TCRs with disease status, and machine learning. A later analysis re-examined previously published TCR beta repertoires from just over 650 donors and added high-resolution HLA genotyping to investigate patterns of TCR occurrence. Rather than using new phenotypic data, the later analysis identified candidate immune exposures from TCR beta sequences and from how often those sequences occurred across donors. An earlier analysis of fewer than 750 of the donors used high-throughput TCR beta sequencing to judge whether each TCR beta V gene segment behaved as functional or pseudogenic. Alongside the repertoire data, information on donor age, sex, ethnicity and CMV serostatus was compiled. A later genetic analysis took genome-wide SNP genotypes for about 65% of the 666 donors and used that subset as a discovery cohort. Every discovery cohort repertoire had been produced on one sequencing platform. Both class I and class II loci were covered by HLA typing, at four-digit resolution. Typing coverage differed by locus: A, B, C, DRB1 and DQB1 were typed in about 620-640 donors, DQA1 in about 510, DPA1 in approximately 610, and DPB1 in approximately 450. About 5 DR-DQ haplotypes were handled as single units for association and clustering, since linkage in the cohort was strong. Among about 400 genotyped donors of the cohort, an average of approximately 240,000 unique TCR beta nucleotide sequences was sequenced per donor, of which roughly 18% were non-productive. Study-wide findings and limitations: Strong co-occurrence of HLA alleles, especially DR and DQ, made assigning TCR associations to individual alleles difficult. Most TCR sequences were seen in very few donors, while some public TCRs were found in many individuals. In a later genetic analysis, a missense DCLRE1C variant was associated with V-gene and J-gene trimming of TCR beta chains, and the association was replicated in an independent cohort. In both the original and validation cohorts, the classifier was reported to diagnose cytomegalovirus status with high specificity and sensitivity. Broadly in line with IMGT annotations, most TCR beta V segments showed up in productive rearrangements about 87% or about 30% of the time in an earlier analysis of several hundred of the donors. The only immune exposure information available for the cohort was CMV serostatus. A later analysis found that TCR association rates varied across HLA loci, with DRB1 alleles showing the most associated TCRs and HLA-C alleles the fewest. In vitro tests confirmed that three of the cytomegalovirus-associated TCR beta chains recognize cytomegalovirus antigens. Compared with equally common non-associated chains, HLA-associated TCR beta chains in a later analysis were more clonally expanded and had lower generation probabilities. A cluster of highly shared sequence variants was judged likely to represent a technical artifact of the sequencing pipeline. A further reported finding was that TCR beta sequences accurately predicted the HLA-A and HLA-B alleles for most subjects in the first cohort. A total of 150 to 200 TCR beta chains were listed by the study as associated with cytomegalovirus. In this cohort, only TCR beta chains were sequenced, and detectable features were limited by the absence of alpha or paired-chain data. Correlated functional status among segregating V segments might be attributable to linkage disequilibrium, but an unknown experimental factor could not be ruled out. A later analysis found that most CMV-associated TCR beta chains appeared HLA-restricted, with HLA associations seemingly driven largely by CMV exposure. Because the 87-base-pair reads could not distinguish some IMGT-functional V segments, including TRBV6-2 and TRBV6-3, those segments were excluded. According to the authors, the approach could potentially be generalized to other disease states and immunological phenotypes. Because some donors lacked HLA typing at each locus, the association tests relied only on the typed subset. Sequencing depth was assumed to be roughly uniform across donors in the presence/absence analyses, though that assumption may not hold. Several of the top co-occurrence clusters appeared to be linked to parvovirus B19, influenza, CMV and Epstein-Barr virus, according to a later analysis. According to a later genetic analysis, donors in an Asian-associated ancestry cluster had fewer N-insertions in productive TCRs than the approximately 690-donor mean. Specific HLA alleles were associated with over 15,000 TCR beta sequences at a false discovery rate of 0.05 in a later analysis. Because counts were too low, seventeen rarely observed V segments, including chromosome 9 orphons, were left out of the earlier analysis of roughly 600 of the donors.

To prepare the library, the immunoSEQ multiplex PCR assay was applied. A mixture of 60 forward primers for TCR Vbeta segments and 13 reverse primers for TCR Jbeta segments was used in the multiplex PCR. The CDR3 region of rearranged TCR beta genes was amplified from genomic DNA with a multiplex PCR assay. Amplified TCR beta libraries were sequenced as 87-base-pair reads on the Illumina HiSeq System. The study's processing was this. Across the 666 repertoires, a later analysis counted some 80 million unique TCR beta chains, approximately 10 million of which were shared by at least two donors. Raw reads were error-corrected and collapsed into unique sequences by a nearest-neighbor algorithm in which closely related sequences were merged to remove PCR and sequencing errors. V, D and J gene segments were assigned by aligning CDR3 sequences to IMGT reference sequences. For a sequence to be retained, at least a six-nucleotide match to both a V gene segment and a J gene segment was required. A rearrangement counted as productive if the CDR3 had no stop codons and remained in frame with V and J, and every other rearrangement counted as non-productive. Following IMGT convention, CDR3 was defined as the stretch from the second conserved V-encoded cysteine up to the conserved J-encoded phenylalanine. In an earlier analysis of more than 550 of the donors, sequences lacking an unambiguous match to a single V gene segment were excluded. An earlier analysis of 500 to 600 of the donors classified V segments as functional when productive rearrangements were above 56.7% and as segregating when the standard deviation between donors was above 5%. A statistical classification framework was built to diagnose cytomegalovirus status from the catalog of TCR beta chain sequences. In a later analysis, TCR nucleotide sequences were compared against IMGT/GENE-DB human TR gene sequences so that V and J genes could be assigned. Using the TCRdist pipeline, a later analysis assigned CDR3 sequences along with most-parsimonious VDJ recombination scenarios. In a later analysis, each TCR beta chain was defined by its CDR3 amino acid sequence together with its V-gene family, and reads without a unique V-gene family were excluded. As a way to deal with suspected cross-contamination and a sequencing artifact, a later analysis dropped roughly 600 nucleotide sequences that were highly shared and had low generation probability. In a later analysis, a clonal expansion index for each public chain was calculated from normalized within-repertoire ranks of inferred template counts. Generation probabilities in a later analysis came from a VDJ recombination model fitted to out-of-frame rearrangements, and those results were checked against IGoR. In a later analysis, hypergeometric tests were used to score TCR-TCR, TCR-HLA and TCR-CMV co-occurrence, with a repertoire-size bias correction applied to TCR pairs. To estimate false discovery rates, a later analysis permuted the HLA or CMV assignments 20 times. A later analysis grouped co-occurring TCRs with DBSCAN, adding TCRdist sequence similarity when clustering within HLA-allele-positive subsets. Repertoires with fewer than 30,000 or more than 120,000 public chains were left out of co-occurrence clustering, as were about 5 repertoires with anomalous nucleotide sharing. The clones in this table, taken by TCRdb from immuneACCESS, are in-frame only. Not every clone is retained; where verified, under half of the shortfall comes from an unresolved V gene, and the cause of the rest is unknown. D and trimming were read from the DNA, whereas the V and J calls and clone size are those reported in that table. In all, the sample holds about 91,000 clones, and about two thirds of those were seen once. Clones ranked in the top ten supply 2% to 2.5% of the sample.

From the cysteine up to the phenylalanine, the CDR3 has a length of 14 residues. Here the CDR3 DNA is all that survives: 42 bases in frame from base 1. CDR1 is given as LGHNA and CDR2 as YSLEER, both from the germline V gene. V is reduced by 1 base and J by 5 bases, leaving a spacing of 12 bases between them. Concerning this clone: No antigen is known for it. No base quality information exists; no much larger clone differs at one position.

In total, 630 or so healthy bone marrow donors made up the cohort. At the time of sampling, every cohort member was nominally healthy, though immune exposures that went unrecorded were likely present. Of the 666 cohort members, around 300 had a positive CMV serostatus and just over 350 had a negative one, while no CMV serostatus was recorded for the donor. Each donor provided a peripheral blood sample, and peripheral blood mononuclear cells were used for TCR beta sequencing. Genomic DNA extraction from the blood cell samples was performed with the Qiagen DNeasy Blood Extraction Kit. The receptor's source is a human donor in good health. Sample: PBMCs. The sequence joins TRBV4-3 to TRBJ2-7, with the D segment identity uncertain. This receptor has the CDR3 CASSQGTMADEQYF. The nucleotide sequence reads TGCGCCAGCAGCCAAGGCACTATGGCAGACGAGCAGTACTTC.